This T cell receptor beta chain was sequenced for a study of molecular identifiers for immune sequencing clone quantification. Libraries used roughly 20,000 to 1,000,000 sorted naive CD8 T cells and 10%, 30% or 50% RNA input. Using a CD8+CD4-CCR7+CD45RA+ phenotype, naive CD8 T cells were sorted. Listed TCR primers, together with previously described methods, were used for the bulk TCR libraries. TCRdb re-derived calls from the PCR reads in MiXCR, one entry per CDR3 protein. In the table there are 62,000 or so distinct CDR3 sequences, about a sixth of which are singletons. Germline CDR1 MGHRA, CDR2 YSYEKL. CDR3 length: 16 amino acids. V lost 2 bases and J 2 bases, leaving 14 bases between the germline ends. Study-level points and caveats: The study found clones above 20 RNA copies held over 99% of effector molecules and under 1% in naive cells.

This clonotype was counted ten times or more. The antigen remains unidentified. V usage is TRBV4-1 and J usage is TRBJ2-3; D is unresolved. This TCR came from a human donor in good health. Some libraries in this study had Jurkat cell RNA spiked in. Sequences were obtained from naive CD8+ T cells from blood, with Jurkat cell RNA spiked in. Subset in this sample: FACS-sorted CD8+CD4-CCR7+CD45RA+ naive T cells. The CDR3 region is CASSQYSVGDTDTQYF. For the CDR3, the DNA is TGCGCCAGCAGCCAATACTCAGTTGGCGACACAGATACGCAGTATTTT.